The next 15 T cell receptor beta chains were all read from a single sample in a study of OX40 agonist ivuxolimab in advanced cancers. The data were produced by immunoSEQ multiplex PCR, yet TCRdb's version contains in-frame clones alone and is incomplete. Among more than 30,000 clones listed, 80% to 90% were seen once. The sample in question was CD4+ or CD8+ T cells sorted from blood, obtained in a trial of the OX40 agonist ivuxolimab. Receptors were obtained from an adult with an advanced solid tumor such as melanoma, head and neck, liver or kidney cancer.

This clone was recorded a few times. The rearrangement uses TRBV27 and TRBJ2-7; D possibly matches TRBD1 or TRBD2 (5 bases each). The V end was cut by 2 bases, the J end by 3 bases, with 14 bases between. This CDR3 region has 15 residues. Per germline, CDR1 MNHEY and CDR2 SMNVEV (reference sequence). The CDR3 sequence: CASSLGGGANYEQYF. CDR3 sequence (DNA): TGTGCCAGCAGTTTAGGGGGTGGGGCTAACTACGAGCAGTACTTC.

J is TRBJ2-7 and V is TRBV19; the match to TRBD2 covers 13 bases. This CDR3 has 16 amino acids. Germline V gives CDR1 LNHDA, CDR2 SQIVND (reference sequence). The trim removed 6 bases at V and 3 bases at J, leaving 8 bases unmatched. The CDR3 protein is CASRNRLAGGNYEQYF. DNA for the CDR3: TGTGCCAGTAGAAATAGACTAGCGGGAGGTAACTACGAGCAGTACTTC.

This rearrangement joins TRBV7-9 to TRBJ2-6; the D gene could be TRBD1 or TRBD2 (5 bases each). The germline V gene has CDR1 SEHNR and CDR2 FQNEAQ (reference sequence). The CDR3 is 17 amino acids. Between the trimmed V and J ends, which lost 2 bases and 0 bases, there was a span of 11 bases. CDR3 sequence reads: CASSLRDEHSGANVLTF. In DNA form, the CDR3 reads TGTGCCAGCAGCTTAAGGGACGAGCACTCTGGGGCCAACGTCCTGACTTTC.

In this sample, this clone turned up once. J is TRBJ1-1 and V is TRBV29-1, with 8 bases matching TRBD1. The CDR3 runs to 13 residues. With V trimmed by 7 bases and J by 1 base, 5 bases remained unmatched. Germline values: CDR1 SQVTM, CDR2 ANQGSEA. DNA of the CDR3: TGCAGCGCCCCCGGACAGGGGAACACTGAAGCTTTCTTT. It specifies CSAPGQGNTEAFF.

By share, this clone counts as medium-sized. The gene calls are TRBV27 and TRBJ1-2; the D is unclear. V gave up 0 bases and J gave up 1 base, with 9 bases separating them. Germline V lookup: CDR1 MNHEY, CDR2 SMNVEV (reference sequence). CDR3 length: 15 residues. The CDR3 DNA reads TGTGCCAGCAGTTTATCTTGGGGATTTAACTATGGCTACACCTTC. Translated: CASSLSWGFNYGYTF.

The rearrangement joins TRBV5-1 to TRBJ2-4; 8 bases are shared with TRBD2. The germline V gene encodes CDR1 SGHRS and CDR2 YFSETQ. The CDR3 is 14 amino acids. J gave up 9 bases and V 4 bases, and 9 bases lay outside the gene matches. The CDR3 DNA reads TGCGCCAGCAGCCCCAACGGACTAGCCTTCATTCAGTACTTC. This gives the protein CASSPNGLAFIQYF.

This clone was detected only once. This rearrangement joins TRBV5-4 to TRBJ2-5, with unresolved D. The CDR3 sequence is 12 residues long. The V end was cut by 4 bases, the J end by 5 bases, with 9 bases between. Germline CDR1 reads SGHNT; CDR2 reads YYREEE (reference sequence). The CDR3 spells CASSPVGETQYF. CDR3 coding DNA: TGTGCCAGCAGCCCGGTTGGGGAGACCCAGTACTTC.

J is TRBJ1-2 and V is TRBV7-3; D gene unclear. Germline V gene sequence: CDR1 SGHTA, CDR2 FQGTGA. With 5 bases removed from V and 8 bases from J, the gap between germline ends came to 15 bases. The CDR3 has 13 amino acids. The CDR3 region is CASSPGSGGGYTF. The CDR3 coding sequence is TGTGCCAGCAGCCCCGGGTCGGGAGGGGGCTACACCTTC.

This chain connects TRBV27 to TRBJ2-1; TRBD2 matches at 9 bases. The CDR3 totals 15 residues. CDR1 and CDR2 (germline): MNHEY, SMNVEV (reference sequence). The V and J ends lost 8 bases and 6 bases, in that order; junction bases with no gene match: 11. DNA of the CDR3: TGTGCCAGCCGGAACGCGGGAGGGCCGATCAATGAGCAGTTCTTC. This encodes CASRNAGGPINEQFF.

The chain links TRBV29-1 to TRBJ2-1; a possible D gene is TRBD2 (8 bases). Trimming took 4 bases from V and 10 from J, leaving 29 bases between them. The CDR3 sequence is 17 residues long. In germline, CDR1 is SQVTM, CDR2 ANQGSEA. In nucleotides, the CDR3 is TGCAGCGTTGCGGGTCGAGCGGGAGCGGGCCTAGGGGGCGAGCAGTTCTTC. Encoded protein: CSVAGRAGAGLGGEQFF.

The chain uses TRBV11-3 and TRBJ2-3, with TRBD2 matching 7 bases. V lost 1 base, J lost 2 bases, and 6 bases stayed unmatched. Germline CDR1 is SGHNT and CDR2 is YENEEA. This CDR3 spans 16 amino acids. As DNA, the CDR3 is TGTGCCAGCAGCTTAGGTTCTAGCGGAGACACAGATACGCAGTATTTT. It is translated as CASSLGSSGDTDTQYF.

The J gene is TRBJ2-3, the V gene TRBV7-2; the match to TRBD1 covers 9 bases. Germline CDR1 is SGHTA and CDR2 is FQGNSA. The CDR3 totals 15 residues. With 3 bases clipped from V and 6 bases from J, the junction kept 7 bases outside the gene matches. Here the CDR3 reads CASSFGTGIGDTQYF. In nucleotides, the CDR3 is TGTGCCAGCAGCTTTGGGACAGGGATAGGCGATACGCAGTATTTT.

The chain links TRBV29-1 to TRBJ2-7, with 7 bases that match TRBD2. The germline V gene encodes CDR1 SQVTM and CDR2 ANQGSEA. The CDR3 is 14 amino acids. V trimming: 3 bases; J trimming: 6 bases; junction bases outside the gene matches: 11. DNA of the CDR3: TGCAGCGTTGAGGAGCGAGCGGGAACCCTCGAGCAGTACTTC. It is translated as CSVEERAGTLEQYF.

The chain recombines TRBV27 with TRBJ2-3; 13 nucleotides agree with TRBD2. CDR3 length equals 17 residues. V shed 5 bases, J shed 3 bases, and the junction held 8 bases outside the gene matches. Germline CDR1 and CDR2: MNHEY and SMNVEV (reference sequence). The CDR3 sequence: CASSPGLAGRRTDTQYF. CDR3 coding DNA: TGTGCCAGCAGTCCGGGACTAGCGGGGCGGAGGACAGATACGCAGTATTTT.

The chain links TRBV9 to TRBJ1-1; TRBD1 is a possible D gene (5 bases). This CDR3 is 15 amino acids long. Trimming removed 0 bases at V and 1 base at J, with 10 bases between. Per germline, CDR1 SGDLS and CDR2 YYNGEE. The CDR3 reads CASSVDGASNTEAFF. The CDR3 DNA follows: TGTGCCAGCAGCGTAGATGGGGCTTCGAACACTGAAGCTTTCTTT.